The clone carrying this TCR beta chain was counted between two and nine times. The CDR3 length is 14 residues. Per germline, CDR1 SNHLY and CDR2 FYNNEI. Trimming took 7 bases from V and 6 from J, leaving 19 bases between them. The sample comes from a study of cytotoxic CD8 clonotypes in ibrutinib-treated CLL. Study-wide context: Response sampling occurred after a median around 11 months of treatment (range 6 to 36).

Using immunoSEQ multiplex PCR, the repertoire was profiled, and TCRdb retains in-frame clones only, with some absent. Among approximately 47,000 clones, roughly three fifths were seen once, and the ten largest hold around 30%. This receptor was identified in a human donor with chronic lymphocytic leukemia. The sequences come from PBMCs, collected after 24 months of ibrutinib treatment. The chain combines TRBV2 with TRBJ2-7; D is unresolved. As DNA, the CDR3 is TGTGCCAGCACGGTTGCCCGAGTCTACGGCGAGCAGTACTTC. This gives the protein CASTVARVYGEQYF.